This TCR beta chain was retrieved from a study of blood T cell repertoires in COVID-19. Study-wide background: There were acute and convalescent COVID-19 samples, and they came from the United States, Italy and Spain.

The repertoire was sequenced with immunoSEQ multiplex PCR; TCRdb's copy has only in-frame clones and lacks some. This sample yields roughly 130,000 clones, of which 80% are seen a single time; more than 15% belongs to the top ten. The germline V gene has CDR1 KGHSH and CDR2 LQKENI. The J segment lost 2 bases and the V segment lost 6 bases, leaving 3 bases of the junction unmatched. The CDR3 consists of 13 residues. The sequence was collected from a man aged 55 to 70 with active or convalescent COVID-19. The sequenced sample was peripheral blood. The chain uses TRBV18 and TRBJ2-5; TRBD1 matches at 7 bases. CDR3 sequence (DNA): TGTGCCAGCTCCCGGGACAGACAAGAGACCCAGTACTTC. Its protein product is CASSRDRQETQYF. Variable domain in full (rest from reference TRBV18 and TRBJ2-5): NAGVMQNPRHLVRRRGQEARLRCSPMKGHSHVYWYRQLPEEGLKFMVYLQKENIIDESGMPKERFSAEFPKEGPSILRIQQVVRGDSAAYFCASSRDRQETQYFGPGTRLLVL.